The text below deals with one TCR beta chain. Its antigen is undetermined. This record belongs to a study of T cell clonotyping in hematopoietic cell transplantation. TCRdb's table, derived via immunoSEQ multiplex PCR, lists solely in-frame clones and lacks some. Here the sample spans 60,000 to 75,000 clones, 94% being singletons. CDR3 length: 15 residues. Germline trimming cut 6 bases from V and 2 bases from J; bases unmatched to any gene: 8. Looked up from germline, CDR1 is MNHNY and CDR2 is SVGAGI (reference sequence). Whole-study results and caveats: Without cell sorting, CD4 versus CD8 contributions remain unresolved.

The sample consisted of peripheral blood mononuclear cells. This TCR was sampled from a man aged 50 or older in good health. Some clones in this sample may be carry-over from other donors' samples. The chain carries TRBV6-6 and TRBJ1-1, with 8 positions matching TRBD1. CDR3 bases: TGTGCCAGCAGGGGTGAGGACAGGGCTAACACTGAAGCTTTCTTT. Translating it yields CASRGEDRANTEAFF.